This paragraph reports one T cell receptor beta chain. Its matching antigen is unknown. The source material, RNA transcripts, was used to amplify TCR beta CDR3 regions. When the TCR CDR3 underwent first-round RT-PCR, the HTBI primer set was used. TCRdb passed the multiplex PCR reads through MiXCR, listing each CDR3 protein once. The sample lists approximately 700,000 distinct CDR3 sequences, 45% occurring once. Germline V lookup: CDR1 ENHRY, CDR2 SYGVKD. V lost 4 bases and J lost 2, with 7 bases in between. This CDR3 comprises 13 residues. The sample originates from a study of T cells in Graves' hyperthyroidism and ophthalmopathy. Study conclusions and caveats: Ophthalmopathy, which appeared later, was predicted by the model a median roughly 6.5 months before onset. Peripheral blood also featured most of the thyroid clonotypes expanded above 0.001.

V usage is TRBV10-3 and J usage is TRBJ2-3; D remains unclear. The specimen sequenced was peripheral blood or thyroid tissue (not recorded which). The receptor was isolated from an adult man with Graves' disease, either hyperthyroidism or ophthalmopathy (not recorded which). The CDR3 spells CAISVVSTDTQYF. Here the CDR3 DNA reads TGTGCCATCAGTGTGGTTTCCACAGATACGCAGTATTTT.